These 21 T cell receptor beta chains originate from one sample sequenced in a study of human T cells and chemical hapten exposure. The sample's time point: pre-sensitization, week 0. Treatment in this sample: therapeutic diphenylcyclopropenone sensitization with weekly scalp DPC. TCRdb called the RACE reads again in MiXCR, with one record for every CDR3 protein. The sample lists 300,000 to 450,000 distinct CDR3 sequences, approximately 5% occurring once. Source: whole blood, taken in connection with sensitization to the hapten diphenylcyclopropenone (DPC). These receptor sequences come from a woman in her forties or fifties with alopecia areata. Some clones in this sample may be carry-over from other donors' samples.

This clonotype was counted a few times. The gene calls are TRBV11-2 and TRBJ1-1, with D hard to call. The CDR3 sequence is 17 residues long. Between the trimmed V and J ends, which lost 5 bases and 1 base, there was a span of 20 bases. CDR1 and CDR2 (germline): SGHAT, FQNNGV. The CDR3 DNA reads TGTGCCAGCAGCCCCACACTCAATCACGCACCGAACACTGAAGCTTTCTTT. Protein: CASSPTLNHAPNTEAFF.

A few counts support this clonotype. This chain links TRBV20-1 with TRBJ2-7; 10 nucleotides match TRBD1. This CDR3 is built from 13 residues. Germline-derived CDR1 and CDR2 are DFQATT and SNEGSKA (reference sequence). The junction had 6 bases not matched to a gene; V was cut back by 6 bases and J by 4 bases. CDR3 DNA: TGCAGTGCCCTCCCGGGACAGGGGTACGAGCAGTACTTC. Protein sequence: CSALPGQGYEQYF.

This chain connects TRBV7-8 to TRBJ1-5; D perhaps matches TRBD1 (6 bases). CDR1 is SGHVS and CDR2 is FQNEAQ in the germline V gene. Trimming cost V 4 bases and J 2 bases, with 21 bases left between them. This CDR3 region has 18 residues. CDR3 protein: CASSSNEGTPRGNQPQHF. CDR3 DNA sequence: TGTGCCAGCAGCTCGAACGAAGGGACACCCCGGGGCAATCAGCCCCAGCATTTT.

The V gene is TRBV7-8, the J gene TRBJ1-6; D uncertain. CDR3 size: 14 residues. V was clipped by 5 bases and J by 7 bases, with 12 bases between them. Germline-derived CDR1 and CDR2 are SGHVS and FQNEAQ. The CDR3 loop reads CASSLGPENSPLHF. CDR3 sequence (DNA): TGTGCCAGCAGCCTCGGACCCGAGAATTCACCCCTCCACTTT.

This chain links TRBV13 with TRBJ1-5; D unresolved. Trimming cost V 2 bases and J 5 bases, with 13 bases left between them. CDR3 length: 15 amino acids. Per the germline V gene, CDR1 is PRHDT and CDR2 is FYEKMQ (reference sequence). CDR3: CASSLSGQAHQPQHF. CDR3 bases: TGTGCCAGCAGCTTATCCGGTCAGGCGCATCAGCCCCAGCATTTT. Complete variable domain (other parts from reference TRBV13 and TRBJ1-5): AAGVIQSPRHLIKEKRETATLKCYPIPRHDTVYWYQQGPGQDPQFLISFYEKMQSDKGSIPDRFSAQQFSDYHSELNMSSLELGDSALYFCASSLSGQAHQPQHFGDGTRLSIL.

The chain has TRBV18 and TRBJ2-7, with TRBD2 as a possible D gene (6 bases). Trimming removed 5 bases at V and 6 bases at J, with 14 bases between. Germline V gives CDR1 KGHSH, CDR2 LQKENI. CDR3 length: 13 residues. The chain's CDR3 is CASSAKVGGEQYF. The CDR3 nucleotides read TGTGCCAGCTCAGCCAAGGTGGGGGGCGAGCAGTACTTC.

This clonotype was seen only a few times. The rearrangement links TRBV27 to TRBJ1-2, with 7 bases fitting TRBD1. This CDR3 is 12 amino acids long. Germline V CDR1 and CDR2: MNHEY, SMNVEV (reference sequence). The V and J ends lost 5 bases and 14 bases, in that order; junction bases with no gene match: 11. Written as DNA, the CDR3 is TGTGCCAGCAGTAGGAGGACAGGACGATGGACCTTC. Protein sequence: CASSRRTGRWTF.

A few counts support this clonotype. This rearrangement joins TRBV6-5 to TRBJ1-4, with D unresolved. Trimming pared 0 bases from V and 5 bases from J, leaving 10 bases between. CDR3 length equals 15 residues. Germline V gene sequence: CDR1 MNHEY, CDR2 SVGAGI. CDR3 loop: CASSYSILRNEKLFF. CDR3 in DNA: TGTGCCAGCAGTTACTCGATCCTCAGGAATGAAAAACTGTTTTTT.

V is TRBV12-3 or TRBV12-4 and J is TRBJ1-4; D is unresolved. The CDR3 has 14 residues. Trimming shortened V by 6 bases and J by 7 bases, and 15 bases separated the two germline ends. The CDR3, as DNA: TGTGCCAGCAGAGGTCCGAGGGTGGGTGAAAAACTGTTTTTT. Protein product: CASRGPRVGEKLFF.

The sample holds a few counts of this clonotype. The chain combines TRBV28 with TRBJ2-7; D not resolved. The CDR3 runs to 13 residues. Germline loops: CDR1 MDHEN, CDR2 SYDVKM. V lost 8 bases and J 3 bases, leaving 14 bases between the germline ends. CDR3: CASVTILGYEQYF. CDR3 nucleotide sequence: TGTGCCAGCGTCACTATTTTGGGCTACGAGCAGTACTTC.

This clonotype was seen a handful of times. The V and J genes are TRBV7-2 and TRBJ2-3, with 10 bases lining up with TRBD2. This CDR3 comprises 16 residues. Trimming cost V 5 bases and J 6 bases; bases outside gene matches: 11. Germline V CDR1 and CDR2: SGHTA, FQGNSA. The CDR3 loop is CASSARAGGPRDTQYF. CDR3 nucleotide sequence: TGTGCCAGCAGCGCCAGAGCGGGAGGGCCTCGTGATACGCAGTATTTT.

This clonotype has only a few counts. The chain couples TRBV12-3 or TRBV12-4 to TRBJ1-3; D possibly corresponds to TRBD1 (5 bases). V was cut by 4 bases and J by 8 bases, with 9 bases left in between. There are 12 residues in the CDR3. The CDR3 coding sequence is TGTGCCAGCAGTTCTACAGGATACACCATATATTTT. Protein: CASSSTGYTIYF.

This clonotype appeared a few times. This chain links TRBV6-6 with TRBJ2-7; D call uncertain. The CDR3 is 11 residues long. CDR1 and CDR2 from the germline V gene are MNHNY and SVGAGI (reference sequence). V dropped 7 bases and J dropped 7 bases, with 11 bases sitting between them. Here the CDR3 reads CASTSKGEQYF. The CDR3 DNA reads as TGTGCCAGCACCTCCAAAGGGGAGCAGTACTTC.

There are many counts of this clonotype. The V and J genes are TRBV21-1 and TRBJ2-2; the listed D gene, TRBD2, was not tested against the DNA. TRBV21-1 constitutes a pseudogene. The CDR3 sequence is 14 residues long. The CDR3 region has the DNA TGTGCCAGCAGCAAAAGAAGGGAGACCGGGGAGCTGTTTTTT. This gives the protein CASSKRRETGELFF.

The chain uses TRBV11-1 and TRBJ2-1, with no clear D. V shed 1 base and J shed 5 bases, with 6 bases lying between them. Germline V gives CDR1 SGHAT, CDR2 FQDESV (reference sequence). The length of the CDR3 is 13 residues. The CDR3 sequence is CASSLESHNEQFF. The CDR3 coding sequence is TGTGCCAGCAGCTTAGAGTCCCACAATGAGCAGTTCTTC.

This clonotype was detected ten times or more. J is TRBJ2-1 and V is TRBV7-2, with 10 bases matching TRBD2. V lost 3 bases and J lost 0; bases outside the gene matches: 5. From germline, CDR1 is SGHTA and CDR2 FQGNSA. The CDR3 spans 17 residues. The CDR3 protein is CASSFFLAGASYNEQFF. The CDR3 region has the DNA TGTGCCAGCAGCTTCTTCCTAGCGGGGGCCTCCTACAATGAGCAGTTCTTC.

The table lists this clonotype with a few counts. The chain combines TRBV7-2 with TRBJ1-3; D ambiguous. Per germline, CDR1 SGHTA and CDR2 FQGNSA. The CDR3 runs to 13 residues. V gave up 1 base and J gave up 6 bases, with 7 bases separating them. Written as DNA, the CDR3 is TGTGCCAGCAGCTTAGACATCTTAAACACCATATATTTT. Protein product: CASSLDILNTIYF.

This clonotype was seen only a few times. The chain combines TRBV7-8 with TRBJ1-1; D is unclear. V was clipped by 1 base and J by 0 bases, with 12 bases between them. This CDR3 has 16 residues. Germline V gene sequence: CDR1 SGHVS, CDR2 FQNEAQ. CDR3 amino acids: CASSLVSGQMNTEAFF. For the CDR3, the DNA is TGTGCCAGCAGCTTAGTAAGTGGGCAGATGAACACTGAAGCTTTCTTT.

This clonotype was observed a few times. This chain links TRBV12-3 or TRBV12-4 with TRBJ1-2; D is ambiguous. V lost 3 bases and J lost 5, with 10 bases in between. The CDR3 runs to 13 residues. Here the CDR3 reads CASSLAPEYGYTF. The DNA for the CDR3 is TGTGCCAGCAGTTTGGCGCCCGAATATGGCTACACCTTC.

The rearrangement joins TRBV6-4 to TRBJ2-2; no clear D gene. There are 11 residues in the CDR3. Germline V CDR1 and CDR2: MRHNA, SNTAGT. Trimming pared 8 bases from V and 8 bases from J, leaving 9 bases between. The CDR3 sequence: CASGERGELFF. The DNA of the CDR3 is TGTGCCAGCGGCGAGAGGGGGGAGCTGTTTTTT.

This clonotype was recorded many times. V usage is TRBV12-3 or TRBV12-4 and J usage is TRBJ2-2, with no clear D. This CDR3 has 11 amino acids. Trimming pared 6 bases from V and 8 bases from J, leaving 7 bases between. The CDR3 coding sequence is TGTGCCAGCAGCTCTGGGGGGGAGCTGTTTTTT. Translation: CASSSGGELFF.